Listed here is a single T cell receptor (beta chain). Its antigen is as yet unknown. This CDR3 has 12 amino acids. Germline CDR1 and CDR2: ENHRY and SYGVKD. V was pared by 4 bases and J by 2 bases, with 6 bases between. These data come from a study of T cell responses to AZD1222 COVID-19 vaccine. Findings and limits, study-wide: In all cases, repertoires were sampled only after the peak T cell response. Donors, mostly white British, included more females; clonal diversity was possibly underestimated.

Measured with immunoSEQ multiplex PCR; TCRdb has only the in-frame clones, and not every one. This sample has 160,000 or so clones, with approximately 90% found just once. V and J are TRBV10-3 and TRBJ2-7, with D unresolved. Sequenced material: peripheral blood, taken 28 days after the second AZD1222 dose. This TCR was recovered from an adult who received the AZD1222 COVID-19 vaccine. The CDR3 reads CAISAAAYEQYF. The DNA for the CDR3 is TGTGCCATCAGTGCGGCAGCCTACGAGCAGTACTTC.